Included here is one TCR beta chain sequence, with context. The antigen is not known. The sample comes from a study of OX40 agonist ivuxolimab in advanced cancers. Across the study: Those enrolled were 82.7% male, with a mean age of approximately 60 years and ages from about 20 to 79. Three patients, one with hepatocellular carcinoma and two with cutaneous melanoma, achieved partial responses. People who had prior anti-PD-1, anti-PD-L1 or anti-CTLA-4 therapy could take part, and less than 50% had some. Points from the study as a whole: Specificity for antigen went undetermined in the expanded peripheral T cells.

Some clones are missing from TCRdb's copy, which holds only in-frame ones; the method was immunoSEQ multiplex PCR. This sample has 85,000 to 100,000 clones; approximately 93% occur once, and the top ten carry less than 0.2%. With V trimmed by 2 bases and J by 3 bases, 3 bases remained unmatched. CDR1 is SNHLY, CDR2 FYNNEI, per germline. This CDR3 is 14 amino acids long. The chain uses TRBV2 and TRBJ2-7; 8 bases match TRBD2. The sample in question was CD4+ or CD8+ T cells sorted from blood, obtained in a trial of the OX40 agonist ivuxolimab. The origin of this receptor is an adult with an advanced solid tumor such as melanoma, head and neck, liver or kidney cancer. The CDR3 DNA sequence: TGTGCCAGCAGTGAACGGGAGGGAGTCTACGAGCAGTACTTC. It is translated as CASSEREGVYEQYF.